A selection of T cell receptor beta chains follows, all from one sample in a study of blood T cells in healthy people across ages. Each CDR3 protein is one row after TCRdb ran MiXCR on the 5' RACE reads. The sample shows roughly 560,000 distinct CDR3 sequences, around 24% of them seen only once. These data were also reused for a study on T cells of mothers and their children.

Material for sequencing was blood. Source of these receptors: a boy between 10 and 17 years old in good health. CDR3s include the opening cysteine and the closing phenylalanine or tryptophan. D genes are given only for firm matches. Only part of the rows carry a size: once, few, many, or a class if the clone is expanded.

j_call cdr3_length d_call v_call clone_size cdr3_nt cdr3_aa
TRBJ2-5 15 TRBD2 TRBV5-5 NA TGTGCCAGCAGCTTCCTAGCGGTAAATTTAGAGACCCAGTACTTC CASSFLAVNLETQYF
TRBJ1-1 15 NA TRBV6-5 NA TGTGCCAGCAGTCCGACCCGGGGAGGCGCCACTGAAGCTTTCTTT CASSPTRGGATEAFF
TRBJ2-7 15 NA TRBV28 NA TGTGCCAGCAGTTTGGACAGCCGGGGGGCTTACGAGCAGTACTTC CASSLDSRGAYEQYF
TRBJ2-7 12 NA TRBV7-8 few TGTGCCAGCAGCCAGGAGGTGTACGAGCAGTACTTC CASSQEVYEQYF
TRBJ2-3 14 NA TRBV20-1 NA TGCAGTGCTAGGAATGTAGACAGCACAGATACGCAGTATTTT CSARNVDSTDTQYF
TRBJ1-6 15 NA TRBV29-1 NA TGCAGCGAGAAAGTGAGACAAGCTAGCAACTCACCCCTCCACTTT CSEKVRQASNSPLHF
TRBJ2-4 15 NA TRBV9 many TGTGCCAGCAGCGTAGGAACAGACCCCAAAAACATTCAGTACTTC CASSVGTDPKNIQYF
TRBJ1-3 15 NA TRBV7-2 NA TGTGCCAGCAGCTTGTGGAGGGAAGCTGGAAACACCATATATTTT CASSLWREAGNTIYF
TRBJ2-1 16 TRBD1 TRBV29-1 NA TGCAGCGTTGAACTCGGGACAGGGGATTCCTACAATGAGCAGTTCTTC CSVELGTGDSYNEQFF
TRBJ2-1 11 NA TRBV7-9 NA TGTGCCAGCAGCTTAGAGGGTACGCAGTTCTTC CASSLEGTQFF
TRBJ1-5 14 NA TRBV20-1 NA TGCAGTGCTATGACAGACGGACTAAATCAGCCCCAGCATTTT CSAMTDGLNQPQHF
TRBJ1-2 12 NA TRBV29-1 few TGCAGCGTCGAAGGACAGCACTATGGCTACACCTTC CSVEGQHYGYTF
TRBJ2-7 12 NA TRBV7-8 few TGTGCCAGCAGCTTATCCCTCTACGAGCAGTACTTC CASSLSLYEQYF
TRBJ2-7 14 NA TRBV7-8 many TGTGCCAGCAGCACTCGGACGGGCTCCTACGAGCAGTACTTC CASSTRTGSYEQYF
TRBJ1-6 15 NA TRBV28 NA TGTGCCAGCAGTTTATACCAGATTTATAATTCACCCCTCCACTTT CASSLYQIYNSPLHF
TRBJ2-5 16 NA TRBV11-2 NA TGTGCCAGCAGCTTAGTGGGCAGCTACTCCAAAGAGACCCAGTACTTC CASSLVGSYSKETQYF
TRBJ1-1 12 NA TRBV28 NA TGTGCCAGCAGTTTATCAGTACTTGAAGCTTTCTTT CASSLSVLEAFF
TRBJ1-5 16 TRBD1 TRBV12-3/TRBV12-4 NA TGTGCCAGCAGTTTAGACTCGGGACAGGGCAATCAGCCCCAGCATTTT CASSLDSGQGNQPQHF
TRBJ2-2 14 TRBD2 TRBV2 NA TGTGCCAGCAGAGTAACTAGCGGATTCCGGGAGCTGTTTTTT CASRVTSGFRELFF
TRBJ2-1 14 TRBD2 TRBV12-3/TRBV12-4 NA TGTGCCAGCAGTCAGACTAGCGGGCTAAATGAGCAGTTCTTC CASSQTSGLNEQFF
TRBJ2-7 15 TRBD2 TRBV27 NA TGTGCCAGCAGTTTAGACCCTAGCGGGAGATACGAGCAGTACTTC CASSLDPSGRYEQYF
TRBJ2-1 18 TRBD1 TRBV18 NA TGTGCCAGCTCGAAAACGGGGACAGGGGGCTTCTCCTACAATGAGCAGTTCTTC CASSKTGTGGFSYNEQFF
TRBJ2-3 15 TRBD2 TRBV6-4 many TGTGCCAGCAGTCGGACTAGCGGGGGCACAGATACGCAGTATTTT CASSRTSGGTDTQYF
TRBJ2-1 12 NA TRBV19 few TGTGCCAGTAGTCCAGGGGCGAATGAGCAGTTCTTC CASSPGANEQFF
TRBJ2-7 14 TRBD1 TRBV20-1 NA TGCAGCGTACCTCAACCGGACAGGGCCTACGAGCAGTACTTC CSVPQPDRAYEQYF
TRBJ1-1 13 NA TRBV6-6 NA TGTGCCAGCAGTTCGGTAGAGAACACTGAAGCTTTCTTT CASSSVENTEAFF
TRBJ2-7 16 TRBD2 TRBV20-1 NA TGCAGTGCCTTAAGGGGGGGTAACCTAGCGGGTGAAAAGCAGTACTTC CSALRGGNLAGEKQYF
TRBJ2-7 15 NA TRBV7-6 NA TGTGCCAGCAGTCGAGCGGGGGACAGCTCCTACGAGCAGTACTTC CASSRAGDSSYEQYF
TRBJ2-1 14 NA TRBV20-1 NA TGCAGTGCCCCATGGGGCCTCATCTACAATGAGCAGTTCTTC CSAPWGLIYNEQFF
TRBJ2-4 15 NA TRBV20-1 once TGCAGTGCTGTGGTGAACGGCATAGCCAAAAACATTCAGTACTTC CSAVVNGIAKNIQYF
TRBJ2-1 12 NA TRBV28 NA TGTGCCAGCAGCCCTTTTGCGAATGAGCAGTTCTTC CASSPFANEQFF
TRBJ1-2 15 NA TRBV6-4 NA TGTGCCAGCAGTGCTGACCGGGGCACTACGTCTAGCTACACCTTC CASSADRGTTSSYTF
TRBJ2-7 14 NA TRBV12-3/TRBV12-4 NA TGTGCCAGCAGACGGAAGGGTGGGTCCTACGAGCAGTACTTC CASRRKGGSYEQYF
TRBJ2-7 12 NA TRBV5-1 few TGCGCCAGCAGCTTGGAGGACACCGAGCAGTACTTC CASSLEDTEQYF
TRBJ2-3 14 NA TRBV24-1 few TGTGCCACCAGTGATTTAAGGACAGCAGATACGCAGTATTTT CATSDLRTADTQYF
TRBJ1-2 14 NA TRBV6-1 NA TGTGCCAGCAGTGAAGTCGAGGGTGGCTATGGCTACACCTTC CASSEVEGGYGYTF
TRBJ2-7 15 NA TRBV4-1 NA TGCGCCAGCAGCCAAGGTACCAAAGGGAACTACGAGCAGTACTTC CASSQGTKGNYEQYF
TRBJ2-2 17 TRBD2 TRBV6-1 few TGTGCCAGCAGTCCCGGGACTAGCGCGAAGAACACCGGGGAGCTGTTTTTT CASSPGTSAKNTGELFF
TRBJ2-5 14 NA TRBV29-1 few TGCAGCGTTGAGAATTCGGACAGCGACTACGGGCAGTACTTC CSVENSDSDYGQYF
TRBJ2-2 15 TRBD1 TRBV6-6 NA TGTGCCAGCAGCCGGACAGGGGCGGACACCGGGGGGCTGTTTTTT CASSRTGADTGGLFF
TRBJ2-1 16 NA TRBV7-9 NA TGTGCCAGCAGCTTAGATCCCGGCCGGGCATACAATGAGCAGTTCTTC CASSLDPGRAYNEQFF
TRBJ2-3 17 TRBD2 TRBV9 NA TGTGCCAGCAGCGTAGTCCCCAGAGCGGGGGGCACAGATACGCAGTATTTT CASSVVPRAGGTDTQYF
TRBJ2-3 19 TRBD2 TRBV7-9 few TGTGCCAGCAGGCGGCGACTAGCGGGGCCAAAACCAGACCCAGATACGCAGTATTTT CASRRRLAGPKPDPDTQYF
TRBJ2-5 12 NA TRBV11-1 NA TGTGCCAGCAGCTCCCTCGTTGGGACCCAGTACTTC CASSSLVGTQYF
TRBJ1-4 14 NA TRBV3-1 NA TGTGCCAGCAGCCAAGAGGCAGGTGGGGAAAAACTGTTTTTT CASSQEAGGEKLFF
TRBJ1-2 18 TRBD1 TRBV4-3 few TGCGCCAGCAGCCAAGATTCGGGGACAGGGTCATTAGGTTATGGCTACACCTTC CASSQDSGTGSLGYGYTF
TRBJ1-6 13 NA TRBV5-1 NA TGCGCCAGCAGCTTGGCCTCGGACCCACCCCTCCACTTT CASSLASDPPLHF
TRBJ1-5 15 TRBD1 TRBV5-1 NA TGCGCCAGCAGCTTGGACAGGGGGCTTGAGCAGCCCCAGCATTTT CASSLDRGLEQPQHF
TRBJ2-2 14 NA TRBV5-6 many TGTGCCAGCAGCTTGGCCCTGGACACCGGGGAGCTGTTTTTT CASSLALDTGELFF
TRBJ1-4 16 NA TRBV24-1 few TGTGCCACCAGTGTAGCCAGACCAGCAACTAATGAAAAACTGTTTTTT CATSVARPATNEKLFF
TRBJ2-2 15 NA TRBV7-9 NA TGTGCCAGCCGCCCCGCAGCAGGCCACACCGGGGAGCTGTTTTTT CASRPAAGHTGELFF
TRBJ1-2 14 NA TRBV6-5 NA TGTGCCAGCAGTTACTCGGGCAAGAACTATGGCTACACCTTC CASSYSGKNYGYTF
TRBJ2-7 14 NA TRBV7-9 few TGTGCCAGCAGCTTAGACGGAGGGGGCAACGAGCAGTACTTC CASSLDGGGNEQYF
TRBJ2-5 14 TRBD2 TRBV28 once TGTGCCAGCAGCACAGCGGGGGGGCGAGAGACCCAGTACTTC CASSTAGGRETQYF
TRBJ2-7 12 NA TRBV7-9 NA TGTGACAGCAGCTTCCTTTCGGGGAATGCGTACTTC CDSSFLSGNAYF
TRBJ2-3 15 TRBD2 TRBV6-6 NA TGTGCCAGCAGTTACAGTGCGGGAGGGCCAGATACGCAGTATTTT CASSYSAGGPDTQYF
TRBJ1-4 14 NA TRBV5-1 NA TGCGCCAGCAGCTTTATCGAAGGGAATGAAAAACTGTTTTTT CASSFIEGNEKLFF
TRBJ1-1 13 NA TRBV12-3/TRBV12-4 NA TGTGCCAGCCAGGGCCTCGTGAACACTGAAGCTTTCTTT CASQGLVNTEAFF
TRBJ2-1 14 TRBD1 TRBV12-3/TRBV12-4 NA TGTGCCAGCAGACGTCGGGACAGCTACAATGAGCAGTTCTTC CASRRRDSYNEQFF
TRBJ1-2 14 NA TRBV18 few TGTGCCAGCTCACCACCGATTTTTAACTATGGCTACACCTTC CASSPPIFNYGYTF